This T cell receptor beta chain was found in a study of shared clonotypes between healthy human individuals. Sequencing used immunoSEQ multiplex PCR; TCRdb keeps in-frame clones, though not all of them. Of fewer than 1 million clones in the sample, about 96% were seen once. Positively selected for CCR7, the CD45RO-negative cells used as naive CD8 cells excluded terminally differentiated effector memory CD45RA+ cells. Study results and caveats: An expected dependence of interdonor clonotype sharing on sequencing depth was noted. Limited genetic and exposure-history diversity came from having few donors.

Comments on this clone: Its antigen is not identified.

Sequencing was carried out using naive CD8+ T cells sorted from blood. The clonotype originates from a young man in good health.

The CDR3: CASSPWGTNEKLFF. The CDR3 DNA is TGTGCCAGCAGTCCTTGGGGAACTAATGAAAAACTGTTTTTT. The chain recombines TRBV28 with TRBJ1-4; D remains unclear. Germline V gene data show CDR1 as MDHEN and CDR2 as SYDVKM. V dropped 5 bases and J dropped 1 base, with 8 bases sitting between them. The CDR3 runs to 14 residues.